This entry concerns a single T cell receptor (beta chain). This sample stems from a study of CD4 and CD8 cells across lung adenocarcinoma regions. V was clipped by 5 bases and J by 5 bases; unmatched bases: 4. Germline lookup yields CDR1 SGHTA and CDR2 FQGNSA. This CDR3 has 14 amino acids. TCRdb re-called the PCR reads with MiXCR, one entry per CDR3 protein. The sample yields some 20,000 distinct CDR3 sequences, 46% seen once. Donors had localized lung adenocarcinoma, a non-small cell lung cancer. The J gene is TRBJ2-1, the V gene TRBV7-2; 9 bases are a match to TRBD2. The specimen was CD4+ T cells from the margin of a lung tumor. The sequence was collected from a male donor with lung adenocarcinoma. The CD4 and CD8 labels of this study may be unreliable. The CDR3 sequence: CASSRTSDHNEQFF. The CDR3 DNA follows: TGTGCCAGCAGCCGGACTAGCGACCACAATGAGCAGTTCTTC.